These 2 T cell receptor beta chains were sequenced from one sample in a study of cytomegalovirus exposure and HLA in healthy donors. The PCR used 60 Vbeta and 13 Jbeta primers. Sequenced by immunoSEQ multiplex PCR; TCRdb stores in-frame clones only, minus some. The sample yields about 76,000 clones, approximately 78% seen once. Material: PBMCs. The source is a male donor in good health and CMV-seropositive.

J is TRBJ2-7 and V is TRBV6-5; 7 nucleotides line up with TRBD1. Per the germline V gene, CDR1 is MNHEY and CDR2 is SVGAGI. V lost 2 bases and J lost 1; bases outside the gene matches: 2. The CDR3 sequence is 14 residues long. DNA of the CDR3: TGTGCCAGCAGTTACCTGACAGGGTCCTACGAGCAGTACTTC. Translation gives CASSYLTGSYEQYF.

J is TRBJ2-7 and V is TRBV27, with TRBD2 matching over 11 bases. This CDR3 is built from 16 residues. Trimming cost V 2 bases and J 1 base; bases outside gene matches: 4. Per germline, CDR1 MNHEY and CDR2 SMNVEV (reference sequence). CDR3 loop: CASSLLAGGSSYEQYF. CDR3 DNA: TGTGCCAGCAGTTTACTAGCGGGAGGCTCGTCCTACGAGCAGTACTTC.